Below, 28 T cell receptor beta chains from the same sample are listed, as sequenced in a study of PD-1 blockade in classical Hodgkin lymphoma. Time point here: cycle 4 day 1 (C4D1), after 5 to 7 weeks of nivolumab. Every single patient, without exception, relapsed after autologous stem cell transplantation, and brentuximab vedotin exposure varied. Method: immunoSEQ multiplex PCR; TCRdb's copy keeps in-frame clones and lacks some. Here the sample spans tens of thousands of clones, approximately 80% being singletons. Specimen: peripheral blood mononuclear cells (PBMCs), collected before the fourth cycle of nivolumab. All receptors derive from a human donor with classical Hodgkin lymphoma.

This chain links TRBV29-1 with TRBJ2-7, with D tentatively TRBD2 (6 bases). Trimming took 7 bases from V and 3 from J, leaving 22 bases between them. Germline loops: CDR1 SQVTM, CDR2 ANQGSEA. This CDR3 region has 15 residues. The CDR3 sequence: CSALRRASAGYEQYF. The CDR3 nucleotides are TGCAGCGCCCTCCGTCGCGCTAGCGCCGGCTACGAGCAGTACTTC.

The rearrangement joins TRBV7-2 to TRBJ1-1; TRBD1 aligns across 12 bases. CDR3 size: 19 residues. V trimming: 2 bases; J trimming: 3 bases; junction bases outside the gene matches: 13. Germline-derived CDR1 and CDR2 are SGHTA and FQGNSA. As DNA, the CDR3 is TGTGCCAGCAGCTTACCAGGCCGGGACAGGGGGCGCGGGGACACTGAAGCTTTCTTT. Protein: CASSLPGRDRGRGDTEAFF. Filled out from reference TRBV7-2 and TRBJ1-1, the complete variable domain reads GAGVSQSPSNKVTEKGKDVELRCDPISGHTALYWYRQSLGQGLEFLIYFQGNSAPDKSGLPSDRFSAERTGGSVSTLTIQRTQQEDSAVYLCASSLPGRDRGRGDTEAFFGQGTRLTVV.

The gene calls are TRBV9 and TRBJ2-2; D gene unclear. The V gene lost 3 bases and the J gene lost 2 bases, with 8 bases spanning the gap. This CDR3 spans 14 amino acids. CDR1 SGDLS and CDR2 YYNGEE come from the germline V gene. CDR3 loop: CASSAIRNTGELFF. CDR3 in DNA: TGTGCCAGCAGCGCGATTAGAAACACCGGGGAGCTGTTTTTT. Full variable domain (outside the CDR3, taken from reference TRBV9 and TRBJ2-2): DSGVTQTPKHLITATGQRVTLRCSPRSGDLSVYWYQQSLDQGLQFLIQYYNGEERAKGNILERFSAQQFPDLHSELNLSSLELGDSALYFCASSAIRNTGELFFGEGSRLTVL.

The chain uses TRBV15 and TRBJ1-2, with D possibly TRBD1 on 5 matching bases. This CDR3 contains 15 residues. Trimming stripped 0 bases from V and 3 bases from J, with 11 bases between. CDR1 is LNHNV, CDR2 YYDKDF, per germline (reference sequence). The CDR3 DNA reads as TGTGCCACCAGCAGAGATACCGGGGCGGACTATGGCTACACCTTC. Protein: CATSRDTGADYGYTF. Variable domain in full (rest from reference TRBV15 and TRBJ1-2): DAMVIQNPRYQVTQFGKPVTLSCSQTLNHNVMYWYQQKSSQAPKLLFHYYDKDFNNEADTPDNFQSRRPNTSFCFLDIRSPGLGDTAMYLCATSRDTGADYGYTFGSGTRLTVV.

The J gene is TRBJ1-3, the V gene TRBV5-4, with 8 nucleotides matching TRBD1. The germline V gene encodes CDR1 SGHNT and CDR2 YYREEE (reference sequence). The CDR3 runs 17 residues. V trimming: 4 bases; J trimming: 0 bases; junction bases outside the gene matches: 9. The CDR3 coding sequence is TGTGCCAGCAGCACAATTCAGGGGGCGAGCTCTGGAAACACCATATATTTT. Translation gives CASSTIQGASSGNTIYF.

The chain combines TRBV11-2 with TRBJ1-6; the D is unclear. V lost 4 bases, J lost 7 bases, and 17 bases lay in between. Germline V gene data show CDR1 as SGHAT and CDR2 as FQNNGV. This CDR3 is built from 16 residues. CDR3 protein: CASSSGPVFGNSPLHF. The DNA of the CDR3 is TGTGCCAGCAGCTCCGGCCCGGTTTTCGGGAATTCACCCCTCCACTTT.

The chain carries TRBV4-1 and TRBJ1-4; D gene ambiguous. With 4 bases removed from V and 5 bases from J, the gap between germline ends came to 17 bases. Germline V gives CDR1 MGHRA, CDR2 YSYEKL. This CDR3 region has 16 residues. The CDR3, as DNA: TGCGCCAGCAGCCCATGGATGTCAACTTCAAATGAAAAACTGTTTTTT. Translating it yields CASSPWMSTSNEKLFF.

This clone was seen a handful of times. For the CDR3, the DNA is TGTGCCAGCAGCTCTGCTCGGGTCAGACCTTACAATGAGCAGTTCTTC. Translated: CASSSARVRPYNEQFF. This rearrangement joins TRBV7-8 to TRBJ2-1, with D unresolved. The CDR3 is 16 amino acids. CDR1 and CDR2 from the germline V gene are SGHVS and FQNEAQ. Trimming cost V 4 bases and J 4 bases, with 17 bases left between them.

This chain links TRBV19 with TRBJ1-2; D possibly corresponds to TRBD1 (6 bases). Germline V gene sequence: CDR1 LNHDA, CDR2 SQIVND (reference sequence). The CDR3 is 15 residues long. Trimming took 4 bases from V and 7 from J, leaving 19 bases between them. The CDR3 spells CASSRVRQGRIGYTF. Here the CDR3 DNA reads TGTGCCAGTAGTAGAGTCAGGCAGGGGCGGATTGGCTACACCTTC. Supplemented by reference TRBV19 and TRBJ1-2, the full variable domain reads DGGITQSPKYLFRKEGQNVTLSCEQNLNHDAMYWYRQDPGQGLRLIYYSQIVNDFQKGDIAEGYSVSREKKESFPLTVTSAQKNPTAFYLCASSRVRQGRIGYTFGSGTRLTVV.

The chain links TRBV27 to TRBJ2-7; a possible D gene is TRBD2 (5 bases). The CDR3 runs to 14 residues. Germline V gene data show CDR1 as MNHEY and CDR2 as SMNVEV (reference sequence). V dropped 2 bases and J dropped 9 bases, with 17 bases sitting between them. CDR3 protein: CASSLVPQAGGQYF. The CDR3 coding sequence is TGTGCCAGCAGTTTAGTACCTCAGGCGGGCGGGCAGTACTTC.

The chain couples TRBV5-1 to TRBJ1-6; 7 nucleotides match TRBD1. The germline gives CDR1 SGHRS, CDR2 YFSETQ. This CDR3 comprises 14 residues. With V trimmed by 4 bases and J by 10 bases, 8 bases remained unmatched. The CDR3 spells CASSLDRVGSPLHF. DNA of the CDR3: TGCGCCAGCAGCCTAGACAGGGTGGGGTCACCCCTCCACTTT. Combining the CDR3 with reference TRBV5-1 and TRBJ1-6 gives the whole variable domain KAGVTQTPRYLIKTRGQQVTLSCSPISGHRSVSWYQQTPGQGLQFLFEYFSETQRNKGNFPGRFSGRQFSNSRSEMNVSTLELGDSALYLCASSLDRVGSPLHFGNGTRLTVT.

The rearrangement joins TRBV7-9 to TRBJ2-7; 7 bases align to TRBD2. This CDR3 region has 16 residues. Germline-derived CDR1 and CDR2 are SEHNR and FQNEAQ (reference sequence). The trim removed 0 bases at V and 3 bases at J, leaving 8 bases unmatched. In DNA, the CDR3 is TGTGCCAGCAGCTTAGCGGGTAGCGGGCCAATCTACGAGCAGTACTTC. Protein product: CASSLAGSGPIYEQYF.

The J gene is TRBJ2-2, the V gene TRBV28; D unclear. Germline lookup yields CDR1 MDHEN and CDR2 SYDVKM. V was trimmed by 6 bases and J by 0 bases, leaving 8 bases between them. The CDR3 runs to 14 residues. The CDR3 loop reads CASSLGTNTGELFF. For the CDR3, the DNA is TGTGCCAGCAGCTTAGGGACGAACACCGGGGAGCTGTTTTTT.

J is TRBJ2-1 and V is TRBV4-3; possibly TRBD1 or TRBD2 for D (6 bases each). The CDR3 extends over 15 amino acids. CDR1 is LGHNA, CDR2 YSLEER, per germline. Trimming shortened V by 1 base and J by 8 bases, and 15 bases separated the two germline ends. CDR3 sequence reads: CASSQGTGRIDEQFF. CDR3 DNA sequence: TGCGCCAGCAGCCAAGGAACAGGGAGGATCGATGAGCAGTTCTTC.

The chain is built from TRBV5-1 and TRBJ2-1; TRBD2 agrees at 14 bases. This CDR3 region has 16 residues. Germline CDR1 SGHRS, CDR2 YFSETQ. V shed 3 bases, J shed 5 bases, and the junction held 4 bases outside the gene matches. The CDR3 nucleotides are TGCGCCAGCAGCTGGGGGACTAGCGGGAGTAACAATGAGCAGTTCTTC. Translation gives CASSWGTSGSNNEQFF.

This clone has more than one count but fewer than ten. This sequence joins TRBV4-1 and TRBJ1-5; TRBD1 matches 8 bases. Trimming cost V 1 base and J 7 bases; bases outside gene matches: 6. Germline CDR1 is MGHRA and CDR2 is YSYEKL. This CDR3 has 15 residues. CDR3 sequence (DNA): TGCGCCAGCAGCCAAGCCGGGACAGGCATACAGCCCCAGCATTTT. Translating it yields CASSQAGTGIQPQHF.

This clone was counted only a few times. This chain connects TRBV10-3 to TRBJ1-1; no clear D gene. Germline loops: CDR1 ENHRY, CDR2 SYGVKD. CDR3 length: 14 amino acids. V was pared by 4 bases and J by 5 bases, with 14 bases between. This chain's CDR3 is CAISAPSDTTEAFF. DNA for the CDR3: TGTGCCATCAGTGCCCCATCCGACACAACTGAAGCTTTCTTT.

The chain carries TRBV6-5 and TRBJ2-3, with D tentatively TRBD1 (6 bases). This CDR3 region has 15 residues. Germline V lookup: CDR1 MNHEY, CDR2 SVGAGI. V was clipped by 6 bases and J by 3 bases, with 16 bases between them. The CDR3 spells CASRLQGLGTDTQYF. CDR3 sequence (DNA): TGTGCCAGCAGATTACAGGGCCTGGGGACAGATACGCAGTATTTT.

The chain has TRBV20-1 and TRBJ2-1, with D tentatively TRBD1 (6 bases). Germline V gives CDR1 DFQATT, CDR2 SNEGSKA (reference sequence). The CDR3 runs to 11 residues. CDR3: CSRDRLNEQFF. The CDR3, as DNA: TGCAGCCGAGACAGGTTAAATGAGCAGTTCTTC.

The chain combines TRBV10-3 with TRBJ2-5; D is unclear. The CDR3 sequence is 11 residues long. The V and J ends lost 2 bases and 4 bases respectively, with 2 bases between them. CDR1 is ENHRY, CDR2 SYGVKD, per germline. The CDR3 DNA is TGTGCCATCAGTGAGGGAGAGACCCAGTACTTC. It codes for CAISEGETQYF.

The J gene is TRBJ2-1, the V gene TRBV6-5, with 10 bases fitting TRBD2. CDR1 and CDR2 from the germline V gene are MNHEY and SVGAGI. The CDR3 consists of 15 residues. The trim removed 5 bases at V and 0 bases at J, leaving 1 base unmatched. For the CDR3, the DNA is TGTGCCAGCAGTCGGACTAGCGGCTCCTACAATGAGCAGTTCTTC. This encodes CASSRTSGSYNEQFF.

This rearrangement joins TRBV7-9 to TRBJ1-4, with D possibly TRBD1 on 5 matching bases. With 5 bases removed from V and 8 bases from J, the gap between germline ends came to 15 bases. The germline CDR1 and CDR2 sequences are SEHNR and FQNEAQ (reference sequence). The CDR3 covers 14 residues. CDR3 bases: TGTGCCAGCAGCCCGCACCAGGGTCAGGAAAAACTGTTTTTT. Its translation is CASSPHQGQEKLFF.

J is TRBJ1-4 and V is TRBV6-5, with 7 nucleotides matching TRBD1. The V gene's germline CDR1 is MNHEY and CDR2 SVGAGI. V trimming: 8 bases; J trimming: 0 bases; junction bases outside the gene matches: 6. CDR3 length: 15 residues. The CDR3 region has the DNA TGTGCCAGCCGCGACAGGGATGCAACTAATGAAAAACTGTTTTTT. It specifies CASRDRDATNEKLFF.

The rearrangement joins TRBV7-8 to TRBJ2-5, with a possible D match to TRBD1 (5 bases). V gave up 4 bases and J gave up 5 bases, with 20 bases separating them. The germline CDR1 and CDR2 sequences are SGHVS and FQNEAQ. The CDR3 length is 16 residues. The CDR3 DNA sequence: TGTGCCAGCAGCTCCGAAAGGGGCCCTCGTGGGGAGACCCAGTACTTC. Encoded protein: CASSSERGPRGETQYF. Full variable domain (missing parts from reference TRBV7-8 and TRBJ2-5): GAGVSQSPRYKVAKRGQDVALRCDPISGHVSLFWYQQALGQGPEFLTYFQNEAQLDKSGLPSDRFFAERPEGSVSTLKIQRTQQEDSAVYLCASSSERGPRGETQYFGPGTRLLVL.

V and J are TRBV7-6 and TRBJ2-2, with unresolved D. Deletions cut 1 base from V and 3 bases from J, with 6 bases between. The CDR3 is 14 residues long. CDR1 is SGHVS and CDR2 is FNYEAQ in the germline V gene. The CDR3 DNA sequence: TGTGCCAGCAGCTTAGTCCCGGACACCGGGGAGCTGTTTTTT. Its protein is CASSLVPDTGELFF.

Written as DNA, the CDR3 is TGTGCCAGCAGTTCGAAACAGGGGAACTATGGCTACACCTTC. Protein: CASSSKQGNYGYTF. The rearrangement uses TRBV28 and TRBJ1-2, with TRBD1 matching over 7 bases. V shed 4 bases and J 2 bases; nucleotides not matched to a gene: 4. This CDR3 spans 14 amino acids. Germline-derived CDR1 and CDR2 are MDHEN and SYDVKM.

The V and J genes are TRBV6-5 and TRBJ1-1; maybe TRBD1 (5 bases). The germline gives CDR1 MNHEY, CDR2 SVGAGI. The ends were cut back, 4 bases at V and 4 bases at J, with 13 bases in the middle. The CDR3 contains 14 residues. The CDR3 DNA is TGTGCCAGCAGTTCCCCACGGGGGGGCACTGAAGCTTTCTTT. Translation gives CASSSPRGGTEAFF.

The chain recombines TRBV2 with TRBJ1-1; D might be TRBD1 (6 bases). The CDR3 covers 13 residues. Germline V gives CDR1 SNHLY, CDR2 FYNNEI. V was shortened by 1 base and J by 4 bases, with 7 bases between the two germline ends. CDR3 bases: TGTGCCAGCAGTGAAGAAGGGGGCACTGAAGCTTTCTTT. It encodes CASSEEGGTEAFF.